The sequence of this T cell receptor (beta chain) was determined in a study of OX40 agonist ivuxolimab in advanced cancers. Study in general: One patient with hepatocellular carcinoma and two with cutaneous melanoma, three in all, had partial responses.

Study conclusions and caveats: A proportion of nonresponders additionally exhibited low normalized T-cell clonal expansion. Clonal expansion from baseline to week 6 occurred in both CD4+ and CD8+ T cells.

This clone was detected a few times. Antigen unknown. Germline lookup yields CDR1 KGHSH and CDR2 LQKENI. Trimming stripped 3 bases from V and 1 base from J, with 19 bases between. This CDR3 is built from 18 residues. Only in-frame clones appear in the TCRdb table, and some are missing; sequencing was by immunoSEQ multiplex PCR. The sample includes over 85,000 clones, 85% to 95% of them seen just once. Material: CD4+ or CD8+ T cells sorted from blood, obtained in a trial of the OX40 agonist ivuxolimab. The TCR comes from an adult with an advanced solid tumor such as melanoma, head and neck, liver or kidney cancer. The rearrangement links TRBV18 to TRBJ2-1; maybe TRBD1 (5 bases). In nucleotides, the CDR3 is TGTGCCAGCTCACCCCTCAATCCCAGGGATAAGTCCTACAATGAGCAGTTCTTC. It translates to CASSPLNPRDKSYNEQFF.